A selection of T cell receptor beta chains follows, all from one sample in a study of cytomegalovirus exposure and HLA in healthy donors. The repertoire was sequenced with immunoSEQ multiplex PCR; TCRdb's copy has only in-frame clones and lacks some. The table records just over 150,000 clones, approximately 86% of them present only once. Sequenced material: PBMCs. The receptor source for this set is a woman aged 18-30 years in good health and CMV-seronegative. Both conserved end residues are part of each CDR3. A D gene is named only where the DNA matches it firmly. Clone size appears in some rows only: once, few, many, or a class for an expanded clone.

-	TRBV7-8	-	TRBJ2-5	TGTGCCAGCAGTAGACTCTTGGCGGAGACCCAGTACTTC	CASSRLLAETQYF
-	TRBV5-4	once	TRBJ1-3	TGTGCCAGCAGCTTACGAGGGACTGGAAACACCATATATTTT	CASSLRGTGNTIYF
-	TRBV7-6	-	TRBJ2-7	TGTGCCAGCAGCCCTCTCGCAGCGAGCGAGCAGTACTTC	CASSPLAASEQYF
-	TRBV28	-	TRBJ1-4	TGTGCCAGCAGCTCTCCGGGGGGAACTAATGAAAAACTGTTTTTT	CASSSPGGTNEKLFF
-	TRBV4-2	-	TRBJ2-3	TGTGCCAGCAGCCCGCGGGGCGCAGATACGCAGTATTTT	CASSPRGADTQYF
-	TRBV2	-	TRBJ1-2	TGTGCCAGCAGTGTACAGGGCCTTGTGGATGGCTACACCTTC	CASSVQGLVDGYTF
-	TRBV5-1	-	TRBJ2-7	TGCGCCAGCAGCCCTACAGTACCGACAACCTACGAGCAGTACTTC	CASSPTVPTTYEQYF
-	TRBV2	-	TRBJ1-4	TGTGCCAGCACCCCTGTCGGCGGCGGGAATGAAAAACTGTTTTTT	CASTPVGGGNEKLFF
TRBD1	TRBV19	-	TRBJ2-3	TGTGCCAGTAGCATGGCAGGGGGAGAGCCCACAGATACGCAGTATTTT	CASSMAGGEPTDTQYF
-	TRBV6-1	-	TRBJ2-7	TGTGCCAGCAGTGACCCAGGCCGGTCCTACGAGCAGTACTTC	CASSDPGRSYEQYF
TRBD2	TRBV27	-	TRBJ2-7	TGTGCCAGCAGCCCGAATGTGGGGAGGGGCGAGCAGTACTTC	CASSPNVGRGEQYF
-	TRBV10-3	-	TRBJ2-5	TGTGCCATCAGTGTCAGGCCGGGGGAAGAGACCCAGTACTTC	CAISVRPGEETQYF
-	TRBV10-3	-	TRBJ1-3	TGTGCCATCCAGGGGGGAAACACCATATATTTT	CAIQGGNTIYF
TRBD1	TRBV28	-	TRBJ1-2	TGTGCCAGCAGTTACGACAGGGGTGCGTCCGGCTACACCTTC	CASSYDRGASGYTF
TRBD1	TRBV5-4	-	TRBJ2-2	TGTGCCAGCAGCTTGGGGGCGGGACAGGGGGCGCCCGGGGAGCTGTTTTTT	CASSLGAGQGAPGELFF
-	TRBV6-1	-	TRBJ1-5	TGTGCCAGCAGTGAAGCGCTAACAGCTTATAGCAATCAGCCCCAGCATTTT	CASSEALTAYSNQPQHF
TRBD1	TRBV28	-	TRBJ1-1	TGTGCCAGCAGGGAAGGGACAGGGGTTTCGAACACTGAAGCTTTCTTT	CASREGTGVSNTEAFF
TRBD1	TRBV19	-	TRBJ2-7	TGTGCCAGTCTCCCCGACAGGGGGGCCCACGAGCAGTACTTC	CASLPDRGAHEQYF
TRBD1	TRBV6-5	-	TRBJ1-1	TGTGCCAGCAGCCTCGGGACAGAAAAGGGGGCTTTCTTT	CASSLGTEKGAFF
-	TRBV5-1	-	TRBJ2-7	TGCGCCAGCAGCCCCGGTCCCCGGGAAAACGAGCAGTACTTC	CASSPGPRENEQYF
TRBD1	TRBV12-5	-	TRBJ2-1	TGTGCTAGTGGTTTGGTAGTGGGGACAGGGGTAAGTGAGCAGTTCTTC	CASGLVVGTGVSEQFF
-	TRBV10-1	-	TRBJ2-5	TGCGCCAGAAAGGCGGGACTCCCGTACCAAGAGACCCAGTACTTC	CARKAGLPYQETQYF
-	TRBV19	once	TRBJ1-2	TGTGCCAGTAGTATCCGTATTAACTATGGCTACACCTTC	CASSIRINYGYTF
TRBD2	TRBV29-1	-	TRBJ2-1	TGCAGCGTTGGGGCTAGCGGTAACAATGAGCAGTTCTTC	CSVGASGNNEQFF
TRBD1	TRBV28	-	TRBJ1-2	TGTGCCAGCAGTTTCGGCAGGGGGCTTCGAGTTGATGGCTACACCTTC	CASSFGRGLRVDGYTF
TRBD1	TRBV7-2	-	TRBJ1-1	TGTGCCAGCAGCTCATGGACAGGGGTGAGCACTGAAGCTTTCTTT	CASSSWTGVSTEAFF
TRBD2	TRBV6-5	-	TRBJ2-1	TGTGCCGGCCCACGTTGTAGCGGGGCCTACGATGAGCAGTTCTTC	CAGPRCSGAYDEQFF
-	TRBV28	once	TRBJ1-2	TGTGCCAGCAGTCGACGGGGTTCGCTCTTTGGCACCTTC	CASSRRGSLFGTF
-	TRBV6-6	-	TRBJ2-4	TGTGCCAGCAGTTACTCTAGCGGATTAGCCAAAAACATTCAGTACTTC	CASSYSSGLAKNIQYF
TRBD2	TRBV7-6	-	TRBJ2-5	TGTGCCAGCAGCTCCCTTAAGCGGGGGGAAGAAGAGACCCAGTACTTC	CASSSLKRGEEETQYF
TRBD2	TRBV27	-	TRBJ2-3	TGTGCCAGCGGCCTCCCTGGGTGGGGACTAGTCGGAGATACGCAGTATTTT	CASGLPGWGLVGDTQYF
TRBD2	TRBV5-4	-	TRBJ2-5	TGTGCCAGCACCCCAGCGGGGGGCCCGGAAGGGACCCAGTACTTC	CASTPAGGPEGTQYF
-	TRBV5-1	-	TRBJ1-1	TGCGCCAGCAGATTTGAGAGCACTGAAGCTTTCTTT	CASRFESTEAFF
-	TRBV7-8	-	TRBJ1-3	TGTGCCAGCAGCTTAGCGGCAGGGCGAGGAAACACCATATATTTT	CASSLAAGRGNTIYF
-	TRBV7-6	-	TRBJ1-1	TGTGCCAGCAGCTTAGGTCCCGGACAGCTGAACACTGAAGCTTTCTTT	CASSLGPGQLNTEAFF
-	TRBV2	few	TRBJ1-4	TGTGCCAGCAGTGAAGCGGAGTACAGGGATGGACTGTTTTTT	CASSEAEYRDGLFF
-	TRBV2	-	TRBJ1-1	TGTGCCACCTACTGGGGGGGAGCCACTGAAGCTTTCTTT	CATYWGGATEAFF
-	TRBV11-2	once	TRBJ2-1	TGTGCCAGCAGCTTAGCGCGGGATGGCTACAATGAGCAGTTCTTC	CASSLARDGYNEQFF
-	TRBV5-1	once	TRBJ2-3	TGCGCCAGCAGCTTAGGGTATGGGATAGCGGGCACAGATACGCAGTATTTT	CASSLGYGIAGTDTQYF
-	TRBV4-1	-	TRBJ2-5	TGCGCCAGCAGCCAAGTATCACAACGTTTAAGCAAGAGGGAGACCCAGTACTTC	CASSQVSQRLSKRETQYF
-	TRBV15	-	TRBJ2-7	TGTGCCACCAGCGGCCCCCTCAGCAGGGTAAACGAGCAGTACTTC	CATSGPLSRVNEQYF
TRBD2	TRBV6-4	many	TRBJ2-3	TGTGCCAGCAGTGAGGCTAGCGGCGCGGATACGCAGTATTTT	CASSEASGADTQYF
TRBD2	TRBV2	-	TRBJ2-1	TGTGCCAGCAGTGGGAGCGGGGAATCAACTAGTGGTGAGCAGTTCTTC	CASSGSGESTSGEQFF
-	TRBV10-3	-	TRBJ1-6	TGTGCCATCAGTGAGTCTTCAGGGGACAATTCACCCCTCCACTTT	CAISESSGDNSPLHF
TRBD2	TRBV9	-	TRBJ2-7	TGTGCCAGCAGCCCTGGGACTAGCGGGAGGATCTACGAGCAGTACTTC	CASSPGTSGRIYEQYF
-	TRBV12-5	-	TRBJ2-7	TGTGCTAGTGGGTCCCCCGGGACTCTCAGCGAGCAGTACTTC	CASGSPGTLSEQYF